This is a list of T cell receptor beta chains from one sample in a study of T cells in Graves' hyperthyroidism and ophthalmopathy. In TCRdb, the multiplex PCR reads were re-called with MiXCR into one record per CDR3 protein. The sample lists 700,000 to 850,000 distinct CDR3 sequences, roughly a third occurring once. Sequenced material: blood. These receptors were taken from a middle-aged woman with Graves' hyperthyroidism. Each CDR3 is given with its conserved first and last residue. The order of the fields is V gene, D gene, clone size, J gene, CDR3 protein, CDR3 DNA. A D gene is named only where the DNA matches it firmly. For some rows the clone size is stated as once, few or many, or as a class when expanded; others skip it.

v_gene: TRBV7-6
d_gene: .
abundance: many
j_gene: TRBJ1-1
CDR3aa: CASSLAAGGLTEAFF
CDR3nt: TGTGCCAGCAGCTTAGCAGCCGGGGGGCTCACTGAAGCTTTCTTT

v_gene: TRBV12-3/TRBV12-4
d_gene: .
abundance: few
j_gene: TRBJ1-1
CDR3aa: CASSSQQGARTEAFF
CDR3nt: TGTGCCAGCAGTTCCCAACAGGGTGCGAGAACTGAAGCTTTCTTT

v_gene: TRBV15
d_gene: .
abundance: once
j_gene: TRBJ1-4
CDR3aa: CATRPGANEKLFF
CDR3nt: TGTGCCACCCGCCCCGGGGCTAATGAAAAACTGTTTTTT

v_gene: TRBV27
d_gene: .
abundance: .
j_gene: TRBJ1-2
CDR3aa: CASSAYTDSYYGYTF
CDR3nt: TGTGCCAGCAGTGCCTACACAGACTCCTACTATGGCTACACCTTC

v_gene: TRBV20-1
d_gene: TRBD1
abundance: few
j_gene: TRBJ1-1
CDR3aa: CSASRTGCTEAFF
CDR3nt: TGCAGTGCTAGCCGGACAGGGTGCACTGAAGCTTTCTTT

v_gene: TRBV12-3/TRBV12-4
d_gene: TRBD2
abundance: few
j_gene: TRBJ2-7
CDR3aa: CASSLGLAGAWQYF
CDR3nt: TGTGCCAGCAGTTTAGGGCTAGCGGGGGCTTGGCAGTACTTC

v_gene: TRBV2
d_gene: .
abundance: .
j_gene: TRBJ2-3
CDR3aa: CATPLKDTQYF
CDR3nt: TGTGCCACCCCCCTTAAAGATACGCAGTATTTT

v_gene: TRBV7-9
d_gene: .
abundance: many
j_gene: TRBJ1-1
CDR3aa: CASSLEGVGAFF
CDR3nt: TGTGCCAGCAGCTTAGAGGGGGTCGGAGCTTTCTTT

v_gene: TRBV7-2
d_gene: .
abundance: .
j_gene: TRBJ2-2
CDR3aa: CASSVTGVLTGELFF
CDR3nt: TGTGCCAGCAGCGTCACAGGAGTCCTCACCGGGGAGCTGTTTTTT

v_gene: TRBV6-5
d_gene: .
abundance: many
j_gene: TRBJ1-1
CDR3aa: CASKLPGHKEAFF
CDR3nt: TGTGCCAGCAAACTTCCTGGGCACAAGGAAGCTTTCTTT

v_gene: TRBV11-2
d_gene: TRBD1
abundance: few
j_gene: TRBJ1-2
CDR3aa: CASSPLTGLTNYGYTF
CDR3nt: TGTGCCAGCAGTCCCCTGACAGGGCTGACTAACTATGGCTACACCTTC

v_gene: TRBV12-3/TRBV12-4
d_gene: .
abundance: .
j_gene: TRBJ2-5
CDR3aa: CASSSHGASQETQYF
CDR3nt: TGTGCCAGCAGCTCCCATGGGGCTTCTCAAGAGACCCAGTACTTC

v_gene: TRBV5-1
d_gene: TRBD1
abundance: .
j_gene: TRBJ2-7
CDR3aa: CASSLPGTAAYEQYF
CDR3nt: TGCGCCAGCAGCTTACCCGGGACAGCCGCCTACGAGCAGTACTTC

v_gene: TRBV29-1
d_gene: TRBD1
abundance: once
j_gene: TRBJ2-3
CDR3aa: CSGGQVAYTDTQYF
CDR3nt: TGCAGCGGGGGACAGGTAGCATACACAGATACGCAGTATTTT

v_gene: TRBV6-4
d_gene: .
abundance: .
j_gene: TRBJ1-2
CDR3aa: CASPYGYTF
CDR3nt: TGTGCCAGTCCCTATGGCTACACCTTC

v_gene: TRBV6-6
d_gene: .
abundance: .
j_gene: TRBJ2-5
CDR3aa: CASSYFGLETQYF
CDR3nt: TGTGCCAGCAGTTACTTTGGTTTAGAGACCCAGTACTTC

v_gene: TRBV6-5
d_gene: TRBD2
abundance: .
j_gene: TRBJ2-5
CDR3aa: CASSYSMGGLTETQYF
CDR3nt: TGTGCCAGCAGTTACTCGATGGGAGGGTTGACAGAGACCCAGTACTTC

v_gene: TRBV27
d_gene: .
abundance: few
j_gene: TRBJ2-6
CDR3aa: CASRPSTGANVLTF
CDR3nt: TGTGCCAGCAGGCCATCTACCGGGGCCAACGTCCTGACTTTC

v_gene: TRBV2
d_gene: .
abundance: .
j_gene: TRBJ1-5
CDR3aa: CASMSNRDQPQHF
CDR3nt: TGTGCCAGCATGTCGAACAGGGATCAGCCCCAGCATTTT

v_gene: TRBV29-1
d_gene: TRBD2
abundance: many
j_gene: TRBJ2-2
CDR3aa: CSVVLAGGGELFF
CDR3nt: TGCAGCGTGGTGCTAGCGGGGGGTGGGGAGCTGTTTTTT

v_gene: TRBV27
d_gene: .
abundance: .
j_gene: TRBJ2-5
CDR3aa: CASSLDRGAPETQYF
CDR3nt: TGTGCCAGCAGTTTAGATCGGGGGGCGCCGGAGACCCAGTACTTC

v_gene: TRBV7-9
d_gene: .
abundance: many
j_gene: TRBJ1-3
CDR3aa: CASSQDSGNTIYF
CDR3nt: TGTGCCAGCAGCCAGGACTCTGGAAACACCATATATTTT

v_gene: TRBV7-9
d_gene: .
abundance: once
j_gene: TRBJ2-2
CDR3aa: CASSDSMRGTNTGELFF
CDR3nt: TGTGCCAGCAGCGATTCGATGCGGGGCACGAACACCGGGGAGCTGTTTTTT

v_gene: TRBV24-1
d_gene: .
abundance: many
j_gene: TRBJ1-2
CDR3aa: CATSGPGLHGYTF
CDR3nt: TGTGCCACCAGTGGTCCAGGACTGCATGGCTACACCTTC

v_gene: TRBV7-2
d_gene: TRBD1
abundance: many
j_gene: TRBJ1-2
CDR3aa: CASSRTGEGGYTF
CDR3nt: TGTGCCAGCAGCCGGACAGGGGAAGGTGGCTACACCTTC

v_gene: TRBV19
d_gene: .
abundance: few
j_gene: TRBJ1-5
CDR3aa: CALGGRFSQPQHF
CDR3nt: TGTGCCCTCGGAGGACGGTTCAGTCAGCCCCAGCATTTT

v_gene: TRBV2
d_gene: .
abundance: many
j_gene: TRBJ1-5
CDR3aa: CASSDEGGVNQPQHF
CDR3nt: TGTGCCAGCAGTGATGAAGGAGGGGTCAATCAGCCCCAGCATTTT

v_gene: TRBV27
d_gene: .
abundance: .
j_gene: TRBJ2-5
CDR3aa: CASREGARGKETQYF
CDR3nt: TGTGCCAGCAGGGAGGGTGCCAGGGGTAAAGAGACCCAGTACTTC

v_gene: TRBV9
d_gene: .
abundance: few
j_gene: TRBJ2-2
CDR3aa: CASSVQTGELFF
CDR3nt: TGTGCCAGCAGCGTACAGACCGGGGAGCTGTTTTTT

v_gene: TRBV9
d_gene: .
abundance: .
j_gene: TRBJ2-7
CDR3aa: CASSGPLSGSSYEQYF
CDR3nt: TGTGCCAGCAGCGGACCCCTGAGCGGATCGTCCTACGAGCAGTACTTC

v_gene: TRBV7-9
d_gene: TRBD1
abundance: .
j_gene: TRBJ2-7
CDR3aa: CASSSETAGTGRYEQYF
CDR3nt: TGTGCCAGCAGCTCTGAGACGGCCGGGACAGGGAGGTACGAGCAGTACTTC

v_gene: TRBV29-1
d_gene: .
abundance: many
j_gene: TRBJ1-2
CDR3aa: CSVDRVDGYTF
CDR3nt: TGCAGCGTTGACAGGGTAGATGGCTACACCTTC

v_gene: TRBV12-3/TRBV12-4
d_gene: .
abundance: .
j_gene: TRBJ2-6
CDR3aa: CASSFRGNSGANVLTF
CDR3nt: TGTGCCAGCAGTTTTAGAGGGAATTCTGGGGCCAACGTCCTGACTTTC

v_gene: TRBV7-4
d_gene: TRBD1
abundance: .
j_gene: TRBJ1-1
CDR3aa: CASNPKGQGNTEAFF
CDR3nt: TGTGCCAGCAACCCGAAGGGACAGGGGAACACTGAAGCTTTCTTT

v_gene: TRBV10-3
d_gene: TRBD1
abundance: few
j_gene: TRBJ2-3
CDR3aa: CAISDNRGADTQYF
CDR3nt: TGTGCCATCAGTGATAACAGGGGAGCAGATACGCAGTATTTT

v_gene: TRBV4-2
d_gene: .
abundance: .
j_gene: TRBJ2-7
CDR3aa: CASRQDGHLQGAGYEQYF
CDR3nt: TGTGCCAGCAGGCAAGATGGTCATCTCCAGGGAGCAGGCTACGAGCAGTACTTC

v_gene: TRBV6-5
d_gene: .
abundance: .
j_gene: TRBJ1-1
CDR3aa: CASSELIMNTEAFF
CDR3nt: TGTGCCAGCAGTGAATTGATCATGAACACTGAAGCTTTCTTT

v_gene: TRBV6-1
d_gene: .
abundance: .
j_gene: TRBJ2-7
CDR3aa: CASRAFYEQYF
CDR3nt: TGTGCCAGCAGGGCTTTCTACGAGCAGTACTTC

v_gene: TRBV10-3
d_gene: .
abundance: .
j_gene: TRBJ1-1
CDR3aa: CAISSPRNTEAFF
CDR3nt: TGTGCCATCAGTTCCCCTAGGAACACTGAAGCTTTCTTT

v_gene: TRBV7-2
d_gene: .
abundance: many
j_gene: TRBJ1-1
CDR3aa: CASLGGRRGTEAFF
CDR3nt: TGTGCTAGTCTTGGGGGCCGACGAGGCACTGAAGCTTTCTTT

v_gene: TRBV7-9
d_gene: TRBD1
abundance: many
j_gene: TRBJ1-1
CDR3aa: CASSLGTGANTEAFF
CDR3nt: TGTGCCAGCAGCTTAGGGACAGGGGCCAACACTGAAGCTTTCTTT

v_gene: TRBV19
d_gene: TRBD1
abundance: .
j_gene: TRBJ1-1
CDR3aa: CASSAQGARAFF
CDR3nt: TGTGCCAGTAGTGCCCAGGGGGCGCGGGCTTTCTTT

v_gene: TRBV7-8
d_gene: .
abundance: many
j_gene: TRBJ1-2
CDR3aa: CASSWVDRSDGYTF
CDR3nt: TGTGCCAGCAGCTGGGTTGACAGGTCGGATGGCTACACCTTC

v_gene: TRBV6-1
d_gene: .
abundance: .
j_gene: TRBJ2-7
CDR3aa: CASRLARGSHEQYF
CDR3nt: TGTGCCAGCAGGCTTGCTCGGGGGAGCCACGAGCAGTACTTC

v_gene: TRBV20-1
d_gene: .
abundance: many
j_gene: TRBJ2-7
CDR3aa: CSACPLAAGEQYF
CDR3nt: TGCAGTGCCTGTCCGCTCGCGGCTGGCGAGCAGTACTTC

v_gene: TRBV28
d_gene: .
abundance: .
j_gene: TRBJ1-1
CDR3aa: CASRPRKGGTEAFF
CDR3nt: TGTGCCAGCAGGCCCAGGAAGGGCGGCACTGAAGCTTTCTTT

v_gene: TRBV5-4
d_gene: TRBD1
abundance: .
j_gene: TRBJ1-6
CDR3aa: CASSLLIAQGNSPLHF
CDR3nt: TGTGCCAGCAGCTTACTTATTGCACAGGGGAATTCACCCCTCCACTTT

v_gene: TRBV5-5
d_gene: .
abundance: .
j_gene: TRBJ2-5
CDR3aa: CASSPGRQTQYF
CDR3nt: TGTGCCAGCAGCCCAGGACGACAGACCCAGTACTTC

v_gene: TRBV9
d_gene: .
abundance: .
j_gene: TRBJ2-7
CDR3aa: CASSVDGGGVPYEQYF
CDR3nt: TGTGCCAGCAGCGTAGACGGGGGTGGGGTCCCCTACGAGCAGTACTTC

v_gene: TRBV12-3/TRBV12-4
d_gene: .
abundance: .
j_gene: TRBJ2-7
CDR3aa: CASSFAEPYEQYF
CDR3nt: TGTGCCAGCAGTTTCGCAGAACCCTACGAGCAGTACTTC

v_gene: TRBV10-2
d_gene: .
abundance: .
j_gene: TRBJ2-7
CDR3aa: CASSESWGSEYEQYF
CDR3nt: TGCGCCAGCAGTGAGTCGTGGGGGTCTGAATACGAGCAGTACTTC

v_gene: TRBV11-1
d_gene: TRBD1
abundance: .
j_gene: TRBJ1-1
CDR3aa: CAWTPGTGMNTEAFF
CDR3nt: TGTGCCTGGACTCCCGGGACAGGGATGAACACTGAAGCTTTCTTT

v_gene: TRBV5-8
d_gene: .
abundance: .
j_gene: TRBJ2-7
CDR3aa: CASSLMRDNYEQYF
CDR3nt: TGTGCCAGCAGCTTGATGCGGGACAACTACGAGCAGTACTTC